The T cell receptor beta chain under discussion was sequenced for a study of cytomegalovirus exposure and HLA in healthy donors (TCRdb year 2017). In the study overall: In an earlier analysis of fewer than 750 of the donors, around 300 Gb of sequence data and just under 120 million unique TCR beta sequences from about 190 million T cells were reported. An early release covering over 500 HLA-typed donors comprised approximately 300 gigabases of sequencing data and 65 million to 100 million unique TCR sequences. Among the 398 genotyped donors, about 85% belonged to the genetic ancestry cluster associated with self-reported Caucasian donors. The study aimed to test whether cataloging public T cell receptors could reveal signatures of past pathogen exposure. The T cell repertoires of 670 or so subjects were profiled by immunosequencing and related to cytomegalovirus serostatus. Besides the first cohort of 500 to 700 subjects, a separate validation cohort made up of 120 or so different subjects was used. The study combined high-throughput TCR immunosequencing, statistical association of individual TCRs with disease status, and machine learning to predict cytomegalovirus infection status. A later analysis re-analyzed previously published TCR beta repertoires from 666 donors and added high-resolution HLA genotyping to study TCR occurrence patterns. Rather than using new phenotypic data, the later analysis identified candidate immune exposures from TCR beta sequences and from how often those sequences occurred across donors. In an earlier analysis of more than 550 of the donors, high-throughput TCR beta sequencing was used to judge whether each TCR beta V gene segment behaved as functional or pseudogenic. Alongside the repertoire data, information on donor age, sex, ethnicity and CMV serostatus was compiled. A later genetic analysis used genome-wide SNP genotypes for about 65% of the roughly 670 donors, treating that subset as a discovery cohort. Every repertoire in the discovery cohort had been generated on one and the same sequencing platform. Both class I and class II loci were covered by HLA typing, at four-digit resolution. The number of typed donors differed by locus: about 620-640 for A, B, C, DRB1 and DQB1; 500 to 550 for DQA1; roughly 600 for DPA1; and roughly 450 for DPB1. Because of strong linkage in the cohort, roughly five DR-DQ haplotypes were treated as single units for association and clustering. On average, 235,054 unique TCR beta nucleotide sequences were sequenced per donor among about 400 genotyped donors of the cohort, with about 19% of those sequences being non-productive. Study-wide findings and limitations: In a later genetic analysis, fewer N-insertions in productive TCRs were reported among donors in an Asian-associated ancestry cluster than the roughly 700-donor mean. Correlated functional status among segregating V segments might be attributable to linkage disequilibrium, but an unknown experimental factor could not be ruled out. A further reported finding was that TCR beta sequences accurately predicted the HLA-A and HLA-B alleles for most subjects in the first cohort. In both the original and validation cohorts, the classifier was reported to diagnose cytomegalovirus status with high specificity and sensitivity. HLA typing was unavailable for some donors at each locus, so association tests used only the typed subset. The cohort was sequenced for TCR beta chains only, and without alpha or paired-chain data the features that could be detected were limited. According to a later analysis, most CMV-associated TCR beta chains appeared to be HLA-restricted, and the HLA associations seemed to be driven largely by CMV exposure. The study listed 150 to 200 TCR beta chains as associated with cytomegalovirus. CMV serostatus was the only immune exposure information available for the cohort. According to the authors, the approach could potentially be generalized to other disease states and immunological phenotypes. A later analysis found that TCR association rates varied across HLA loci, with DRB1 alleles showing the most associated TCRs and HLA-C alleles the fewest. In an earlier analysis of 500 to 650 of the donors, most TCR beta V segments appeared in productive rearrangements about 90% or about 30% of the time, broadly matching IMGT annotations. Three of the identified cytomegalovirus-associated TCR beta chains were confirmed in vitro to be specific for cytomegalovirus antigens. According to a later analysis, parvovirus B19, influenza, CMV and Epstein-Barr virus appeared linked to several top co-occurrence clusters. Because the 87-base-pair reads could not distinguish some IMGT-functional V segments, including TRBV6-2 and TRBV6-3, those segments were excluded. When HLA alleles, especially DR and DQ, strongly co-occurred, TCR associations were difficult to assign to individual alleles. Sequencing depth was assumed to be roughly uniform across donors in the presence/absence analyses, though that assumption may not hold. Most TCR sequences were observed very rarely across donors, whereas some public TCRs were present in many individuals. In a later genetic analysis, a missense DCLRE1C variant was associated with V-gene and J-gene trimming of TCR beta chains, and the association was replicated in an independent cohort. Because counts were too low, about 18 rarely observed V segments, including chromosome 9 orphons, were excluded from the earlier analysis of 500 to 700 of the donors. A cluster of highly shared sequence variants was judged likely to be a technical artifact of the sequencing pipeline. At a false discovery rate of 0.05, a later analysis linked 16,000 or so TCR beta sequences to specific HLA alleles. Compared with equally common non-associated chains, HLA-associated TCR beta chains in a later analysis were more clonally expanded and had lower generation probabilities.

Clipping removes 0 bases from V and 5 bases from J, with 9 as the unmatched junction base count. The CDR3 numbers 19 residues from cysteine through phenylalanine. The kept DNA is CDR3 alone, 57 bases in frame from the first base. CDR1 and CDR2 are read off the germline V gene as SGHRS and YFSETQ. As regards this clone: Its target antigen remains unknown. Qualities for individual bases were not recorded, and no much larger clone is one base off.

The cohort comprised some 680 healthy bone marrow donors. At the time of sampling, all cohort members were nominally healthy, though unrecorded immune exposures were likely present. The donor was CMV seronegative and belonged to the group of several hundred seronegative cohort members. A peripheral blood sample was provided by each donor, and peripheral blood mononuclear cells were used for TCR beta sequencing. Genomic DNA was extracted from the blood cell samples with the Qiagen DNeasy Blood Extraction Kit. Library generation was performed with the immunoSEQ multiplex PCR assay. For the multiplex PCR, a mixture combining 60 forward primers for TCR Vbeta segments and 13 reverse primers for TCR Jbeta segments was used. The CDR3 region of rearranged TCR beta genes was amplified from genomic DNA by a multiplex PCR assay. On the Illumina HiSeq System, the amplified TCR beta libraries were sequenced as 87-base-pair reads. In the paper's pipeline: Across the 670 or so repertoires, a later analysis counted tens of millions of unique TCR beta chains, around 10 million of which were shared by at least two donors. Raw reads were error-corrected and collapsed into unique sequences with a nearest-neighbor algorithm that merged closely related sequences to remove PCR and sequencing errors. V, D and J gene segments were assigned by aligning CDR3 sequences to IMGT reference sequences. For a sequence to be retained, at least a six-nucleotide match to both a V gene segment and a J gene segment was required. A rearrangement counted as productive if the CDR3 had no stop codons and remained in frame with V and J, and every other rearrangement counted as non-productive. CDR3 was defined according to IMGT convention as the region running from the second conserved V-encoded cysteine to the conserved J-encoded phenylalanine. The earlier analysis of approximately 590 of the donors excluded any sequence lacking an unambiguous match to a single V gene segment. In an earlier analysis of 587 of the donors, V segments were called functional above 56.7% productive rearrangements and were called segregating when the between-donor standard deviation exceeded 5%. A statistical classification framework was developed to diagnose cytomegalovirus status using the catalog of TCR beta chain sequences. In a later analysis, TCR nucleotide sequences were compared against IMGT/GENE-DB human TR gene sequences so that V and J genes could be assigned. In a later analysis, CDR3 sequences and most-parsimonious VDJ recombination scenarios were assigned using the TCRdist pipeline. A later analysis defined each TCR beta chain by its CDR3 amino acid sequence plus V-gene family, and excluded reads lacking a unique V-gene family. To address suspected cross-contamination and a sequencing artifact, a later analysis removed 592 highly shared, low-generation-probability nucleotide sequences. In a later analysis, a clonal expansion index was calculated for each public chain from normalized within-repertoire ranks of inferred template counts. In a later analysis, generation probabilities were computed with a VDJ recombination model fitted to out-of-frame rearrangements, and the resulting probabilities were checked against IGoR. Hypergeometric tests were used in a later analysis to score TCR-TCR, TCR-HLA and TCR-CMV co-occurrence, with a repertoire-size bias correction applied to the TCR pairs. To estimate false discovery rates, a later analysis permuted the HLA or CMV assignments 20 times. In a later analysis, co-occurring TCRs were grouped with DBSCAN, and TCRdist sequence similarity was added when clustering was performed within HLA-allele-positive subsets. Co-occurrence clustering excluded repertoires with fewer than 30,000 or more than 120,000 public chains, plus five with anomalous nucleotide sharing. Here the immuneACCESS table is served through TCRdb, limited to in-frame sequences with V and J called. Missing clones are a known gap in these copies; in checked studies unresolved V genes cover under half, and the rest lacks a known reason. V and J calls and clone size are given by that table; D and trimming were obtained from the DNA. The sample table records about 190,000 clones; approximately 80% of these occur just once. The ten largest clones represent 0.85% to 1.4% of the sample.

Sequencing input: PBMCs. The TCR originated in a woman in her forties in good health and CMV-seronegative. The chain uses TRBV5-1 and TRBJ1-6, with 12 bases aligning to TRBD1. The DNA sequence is TGCGCCAGCAGCTTGGCCGCCGGGACAGGGGGCTTAAATAATTCACCCCTCCACTTT. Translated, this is CASSLAAGTGGLNNSPLHF.